The clone carrying this TCR delta chain was counted a few times. The TCRdb record carries a much larger clone's protein, which differs from this DNA's translation at residue 3; a read error is the likely cause, and the protein listed here is the DNA translation. This specimen comes from a study of gamma-delta chains in newborns, infants, children. Study summary: Polyclonal expansion of innate γδ T cells after birth follows microbial exposure.

TCRdb reprocessed the reads using CATT. Altogether around 3,500 delta-chain clones are present, 0.5% to 0.7% being singletons, with the ten largest covering under 15%. Germline CDR1 GEAIGNYY, CDR2 EKD. There are 14 residues in the CDR3. This chain uses TRDV2 with TRDJ2, with a tentative D call TRDD3 (5 bases). The material sequenced was blood. The TCR originated in a child who was a newborn, infant or young child, either healthy, febrile or measles-vaccinated (not recorded which). In nucleotides, the CDR3 is TGTGCCCGTGACACCGGGGGTATGACAGCACAACTCTTCTTT. Translated: CARDTGGMTAQLFF.